This T cell receptor beta chain is from a study of T cell repertoires in cytomegalovirus infection. Study findings and constraints: Dominating the ex vivo response were TCR beta clonotypes that were CMV-specific and HLA-C-restricted.

TCRdb independently ran MiXCR on the reads; one entry per CDR3 protein. The repertoire has 150,000 to 200,000 distinct CDR3 sequences, roughly 14% of them found once; the top ten carry about a quarter. There are many counts of this clonotype. Its antigen is not known. V gave up 0 bases and J gave up 2 bases, with 11 bases separating them. The length of the CDR3 is 15 residues. Germline assignment: CDR1 MGHRA and CDR2 YSYEKL. Material: PBMCs. V gene TRBV4-1 combines with J gene TRBJ2-7, with unresolved D. The clonotype comes from a human donor in good health (CMV status not recorded). Some clones in this sample may be carry-over from other donors' samples. The CDR3 loop reads CASSQEVESPYEQYF. The CDR3 DNA is TGCGCCAGCAGCCAAGAGGTGGAATCCCCCTACGAGCAGTACTTC.